What follows describes a single T cell receptor beta chain. Its antigen is unidentified. Some clones are missing from TCRdb's copy, which holds only in-frame ones; the method was immunoSEQ multiplex PCR. The sample includes approximately 70,000 clones, about 91% seen only once; the top ten take 9% to 10%. This specimen belongs to a study of T cell responses to AZD1222 COVID-19 vaccine. Study observations and caveats: Most donors were white British, females outnumbered males, and clonal diversity was possibly underestimated.

CDR1 is SGHDT and CDR2 is YYEEEE in the germline V gene. V lost 4 bases and J lost 6; bases outside the gene matches: 8. This CDR3 has 15 amino acids. Specimen: peripheral blood, collected 28 days after the second dose of the MenACWY control vaccine. This chain links TRBV5-6 with TRBJ2-1; 9 nucleotides line up with TRBD1. The clonotype comes from an adult who received the MenACWY meningococcal vaccine as a control. CDR3 coding DNA: TGTGCCAGCAGCCGAGGGGGACAGGGCAGCAATGAGCAGTTCTTC. It encodes CASSRGGQGSNEQFF.